This T cell receptor beta chain is drawn from a study of read filtering for tumor transcriptome and immune sequencing. About the study: Mean patient age was roughly 70 years, range roughly 40 to 80; 17 male, around 14 female.

The library was built from roughly 400 ng RNA with molecular barcoded adaptors for alpha/delta and beta/gamma chains. TCRdb reprocessed the reads via MiXCR and lists one record per CDR3 protein. This repertoire shows over 55,000 distinct CDR3 sequences, about 14% found once; its top ten account for about 42%. Only a few counts were recorded for this clonotype. Sampling of bone marrow took place during active disease in every patient. V lost 2 bases to trimming and J lost 12 bases; unmatched junction nucleotides: 5. Germline V gives CDR1 MNHEY, CDR2 SMNVEV (reference sequence). This CDR3 has 12 residues.

The receptor comes from a donor aged 40 or over with multiple myeloma. The V gene is TRBV27, the J gene TRBJ1-1; 8 positions agree with TRBD1. Source material: a population of CD138-negative cells sorted from bone marrow. CDR3 protein: CASSLVTGEPFF. The CDR3, as DNA: TGTGCCAGCAGTTTAGTGACAGGGGAACCTTTCTTT.